A selection of T cell receptor beta chains follows, all from one sample in a study of CD8 T cells in Susac syndrome. Each CDR3 protein gets one entry after TCRdb re-called the immunoSEQ multiplex PCR reads with MiXCR. The sample has around 130,000 distinct CDR3 sequences, 75% to 90% seen once. Input material: CD8+ T cells from PBMCs. These receptors originate from a human donor with multiple sclerosis. The CDR3 runs from the conserved cysteine through the conserved F or W. The D gene is left open where the match is weak. Size values are once, few and many counts, or a class for expanded clones, and some rows have none.

D,size,V,J,DNA,CDR3
NA,NA,TRBV6-2/TRBV6-3,TRBJ1-5,TGTGCCAGCAGTTACTCGACGGGCTATCAGCCCCAGCATTTT,CASSYSTGYQPQHF
TRBD2,NA,TRBV6-1,TRBJ2-1,TGTGCCAGCAGTCCTGGACCCCCTAGCGGGAGTTACAATGAGCAGTTCTTC,CASSPGPPSGSYNEQFF
NA,NA,TRBV9,TRBJ1-6,TGTGCCAGCAGCGCGGTGAATTCACCCCTCCACTTT,CASSAVNSPLHF
NA,few,TRBV4-1,TRBJ1-1,TGCGCCAGCAGCCCGATAAGGACAGAAGAAGCTTTCTTT,CASSPIRTEEAFF
TRBD2,few,TRBV7-9,TRBJ2-3,TGTGCCAGCAGCTTTGGGACTAGCGGCACAGATACGCAGTATTTT,CASSFGTSGTDTQYF
NA,NA,TRBV6-2/TRBV6-3,TRBJ2-1,TGTGCCAGCAGTTATATTAGGGTATACCGGGAGTTGGGTGATGAGCAGTTCTTC,CASSYIRVYRELGDEQFF
TRBD1,NA,TRBV14,TRBJ1-1,TGTGCCAGCAGGAGCACAGGGGGTCGGGCTGAAGCTTTCTTT,CASRSTGGRAEAFF
TRBD1,NA,TRBV5-1,TRBJ1-1,TGCGCCAGCGCAGAATGGGACAGAGCCATCATGAACACTGAAGCTTTCTTT,CASAEWDRAIMNTEAFF
NA,NA,TRBV30,TRBJ2-1,TGTGCCTGGACCTACGGTAATGAGCAGTTCTTC,CAWTYGNEQFF
TRBD1,NA,TRBV5-8,TRBJ2-2,TGTGCCAGCAGCTTGGTAGGGCGGACAGGGCGAACCGGGGAGCTGTTTTTT,CASSLVGRTGRTGELFF
TRBD2,few,TRBV6-1,TRBJ2-3,TGTGCCAGCAGTGAATGGACTAGCGGGAGCACAGATACGCAGTATTTT,CASSEWTSGSTDTQYF
NA,NA,TRBV2,TRBJ2-3,TGTGCCAGCAGTGAAGGGGCAGGGTGGGGCACAGATACGCAGTATTTT,CASSEGAGWGTDTQYF
TRBD1,NA,TRBV6-2/TRBV6-3,TRBJ2-2,TGTGCCAGCAGTTACTCGCCCCAGGGGGAAGACACCGGGGAGCTGTTTTTT,CASSYSPQGEDTGELFF
NA,few,TRBV6-6,TRBJ2-7,TGTGCCAGCAAGGAAGGCGACTACGAGCAGTACTTC,CASKEGDYEQYF
NA,NA,TRBV7-2,TRBJ2-1,TGTGCCAGCAGCTTGCTCCTCGGGGTGTACAATGAGCAGTTCTTC,CASSLLLGVYNEQFF
NA,NA,TRBV7-9,TRBJ1-6,TGTGCCAGCAGCCCCCCTCTCGGGACCTCCTATAATTCACCCCTCCACTTT,CASSPPLGTSYNSPLHF
TRBD1,NA,TRBV5-6,TRBJ1-2,TGTGCCAGCAGCGCCGCTACAGGGGACAACTATGGCTACACCTTC,CASSAATGDNYGYTF
NA,NA,TRBV19,TRBJ2-2,TGTGCCAGTAGTCGCACCGGGGAGCTGTTTTTT,CASSRTGELFF
NA,NA,TRBV4-1,TRBJ1-5,TGCGCCAGCAGCCAAGCCCAAGATAATCAGCCCCAGCATTTT,CASSQAQDNQPQHF
NA,NA,TRBV13,TRBJ2-7,TGTGCCAGCAGCTCCTCTCGGCCCTACGAGCAGTACTTC,CASSSSRPYEQYF
NA,NA,TRBV4-1,TRBJ1-4,TGCGCCAGCAGCCACTTGACGACTGAAAAACTGTTTTTT,CASSHLTTEKLFF
NA,NA,TRBV4-3,TRBJ1-2,TGCGCCAGCAGCCAAGTGTGGGGGTGGCAGAACGGTGGCTACACCTTC,CASSQVWGWQNGGYTF
TRBD1,NA,TRBV7-9,TRBJ1-2,TGTGCCAGCAGCTCGACCGCTGGGGACAGTTTCTATGGCTACACCTTC,CASSSTAGDSFYGYTF
NA,once,TRBV7-8,TRBJ2-7,TGTGCCAGCAGACTGGGGGTTGGCAGCCCGTACGAGCAGTACTTC,CASRLGVGSPYEQYF
NA,NA,TRBV27,TRBJ1-2,TGTGCCAGCGGGGATGACTATGGCTACACCTTC,CASGDDYGYTF
NA,NA,TRBV2,TRBJ2-2,TGTGCCAGCAGGGGCGGCTATCCAAACACCGGGGAGCTGTTTTTT,CASRGGYPNTGELFF
NA,NA,TRBV30,TRBJ2-3,TGTGCCTGGAGTGTACTAGTCACAGATACGCAGTATTTT,CAWSVLVTDTQYF
TRBD2,NA,TRBV11-2,TRBJ2-1,TGTGCCAGCAGCGGTGGACTAGCGGGGGGGCCGGGTTTCTATGAGCAGTTCTTC,CASSGGLAGGPGFYEQFF
NA,NA,TRBV28,TRBJ2-3,TGTGCCAGTAGCCAGGCGGACACAGATACGCAGTATTTT,CASSQADTDTQYF
NA,NA,TRBV9,TRBJ2-1,TGTGCCAGCAGCGTCCTGGGTAATGAGCAGTTCTTC,CASSVLGNEQFF
NA,NA,TRBV9,TRBJ2-1,TGTGCCAGCAGCGTTAATCTTCGACAGCCCTACTACTACAATGAGCAGTTCTTC,CASSVNLRQPYYYNEQFF
NA,NA,TRBV7-9,TRBJ1-1,TGTGCCAGCAGCTCATCCTCGGGGGGCAACACTGAAGCTTTCTTT,CASSSSSGGNTEAFF
TRBD2,NA,TRBV9,TRBJ2-3,TGTGCCAGCAGCGTAGGGGCTAGCGGGAGGGCTGGAGATACGCAGTATTTT,CASSVGASGRAGDTQYF
NA,once,TRBV19,TRBJ2-3,TGTGCCAGTAGTATAGTAGCAGATACGCAGTATTTT,CASSIVADTQYF
NA,few,TRBV6-2/TRBV6-3,TRBJ1-1,TGTGCCAGCAGTTACGGGGCAGCGAACACTGAAGCTTTCTTT,CASSYGAANTEAFF
NA,NA,TRBV7-3,TRBJ1-2,TGTGCCAGCAGCCCGGGGGGGGCGGAAGGCTACACCTTC,CASSPGGAEGYTF
NA,NA,TRBV14,TRBJ1-2,TGTGCCAGCAGCCAAGAACATCACCCATCTCCTAACTATGGCTACACCTTC,CASSQEHHPSPNYGYTF
NA,NA,TRBV7-9,TRBJ1-1,TGTGCCAGCAGCCCCGCCGGTTATACCTTACAACTATTGAACACTGAAGCTTTCTTT,CASSPAGYTLQLLNTEAFF